Presented here are 10 T cell receptor beta chains from one specimen sequenced in a study of Tregs in tolerant kidney transplant recipients. Some clones are missing from TCRdb's copy, which holds only in-frame ones; the method was immunoSEQ multiplex PCR. The sample has approximately 60,000 clones, around four fifths seen once. The sample comprised CD4+ T cells from blood. These receptors were collected from a human donor in good health.

This clone was counted only a few times. The V gene is TRBV5-1, the J gene TRBJ1-1; 7 nucleotides align to TRBD1. CDR3 length: 14 residues. The V and J ends lost 0 bases and 7 bases, in that order; junction bases with no gene match: 6. Per germline, CDR1 SGHRS and CDR2 YFSETQ. CDR3 sequence reads: CASSLGTGDGEAFF. In DNA form, the CDR3 reads TGCGCCAGCAGCTTGGGGACAGGAGACGGTGAAGCTTTCTTT.

V is TRBV18 and J is TRBJ1-1; D not certain. Looked up from germline, CDR1 is KGHSH and CDR2 is LQKENI. This CDR3 spans 16 amino acids. Trimming shortened V by 3 bases and J by 0 bases, and 14 bases separated the two germline ends. The CDR3 DNA reads TGTGCCAGCTCACCCATGGAGCCACTCATGAACACTGAAGCTTTCTTT. Protein sequence: CASSPMEPLMNTEAFF.

This clone has only a few counts. The chain carries TRBV5-1 and TRBJ2-1; D might be TRBD1 or TRBD2, each matching 5 bases. This CDR3 is 14 amino acids long. V lost 2 bases, J lost 8 bases, and 14 bases lay in between. The germline CDR1 and CDR2 sequences are SGHRS and YFSETQ. The CDR3 loop reads CASSFSPGRDEQFF. CDR3 DNA sequence: TGCGCCAGCAGCTTTTCACCGGGGCGGGATGAGCAGTTCTTC. The full variable domain, its missing parts supplied by reference TRBV5-1 and TRBJ2-1, is KAGVTQTPRYLIKTRGQQVTLSCSPISGHRSVSWYQQTPGQGLQFLFEYFSETQRNKGNFPGRFSGRQFSNSRSEMNVSTLELGDSALYLCASSFSPGRDEQFFGPGTRLTVL.

This clone has just one count. J is TRBJ2-7 and V is TRBV2; D is undetermined. V lost 8 bases, J lost 3 bases, and 20 bases lay in between. CDR3 size: 15 residues. CDR1 and CDR2 from the germline V gene are SNHLY and FYNNEI. This chain's CDR3 is CASGQTLGTHYEQYF. The CDR3, as DNA: TGTGCCAGCGGGCAGACATTAGGTACCCACTACGAGCAGTACTTC.

The CDR3 spells CASSRQDYGYTF. The CDR3, as DNA: TGTGCCAGCAGTCGTCAGGACTATGGCTACACCTTC. The V call is TRBV7-8, the J call TRBJ1-2; D is undetermined. This CDR3 is built from 12 residues. The germline CDR1 and CDR2 sequences are SGHVS and FQNEAQ. Trimming left V 6 bases short and J 3 bases short, with 8 bases between.

The J gene is TRBJ2-6, the V gene TRBV5-6; D unresolved. Trimming shortened V by 3 bases and J by 0 bases, and 4 bases separated the two germline ends. The CDR3 contains 14 residues. Per germline, CDR1 SGHDT and CDR2 YYEEEE. CDR3 loop: CASSSASGANVLTF. In DNA, the CDR3 is TGTGCCAGCAGCTCGGCCTCTGGGGCCAACGTCCTGACTTTC.

The chain uses TRBV11-1 and TRBJ2-3; 8 positions match TRBD1. The V gene end was trimmed by 4 bases and the J gene end by 1 base; junction bases not matched to a gene: 1. Germline values: CDR1 SGHAT, CDR2 FQDESV (reference sequence). The CDR3 extends over 14 amino acids. CDR3 sequence reads: CASSSTGGTDTQYF. CDR3 sequence (DNA): TGTGCCAGCAGCTCGACAGGGGGCACAGATACGCAGTATTTT.

The V gene is TRBV6-1, the J gene TRBJ2-1, with 9 bases aligning to TRBD2. Losses at the gene ends were 6 bases for V and 0 bases for J; bases not matched to a gene: 3. The germline CDR1 and CDR2 sequences are MNHNS and SASEGT. This CDR3 has 15 amino acids. For the CDR3, the DNA is TGTGCCAGCAGGCTTAGCGGGAGCTCCTACAATGAGCAGTTCTTC. It encodes CASRLSGSSYNEQFF.

The chain uses TRBV6-4 and TRBJ2-1; D possibly corresponds to TRBD1 (5 bases). The CDR3 extends over 15 amino acids. CDR1 is MRHNA and CDR2 is SNTAGT in the germline V gene. V shed 10 bases and J shed 0 bases, with 16 bases lying between them. CDR3 sequence (DNA): TGTGCCACCCCCTGGGGCCTCCTCTCCTACAATGAGCAGTTCTTC. As protein: CATPWGLLSYNEQFF.

The chain combines TRBV7-2 with TRBJ1-6, with D perhaps matching TRBD1 (6 bases). With 5 bases removed from V and 8 bases from J, the gap between germline ends came to 22 bases. Germline loops: CDR1 SGHTA, CDR2 FQGNSA. The CDR3 has 17 residues. DNA of the CDR3: TGTGCCAGCAGCCACAGAGTAGGACAGTCCGCTGATTCACCCCTCCACTTT. Protein product: CASSHRVGQSADSPLHF. The complete variable domain, with remaining parts taken from reference TRBV7-2 and TRBJ1-6, reads GAGVSQSPSNKVTEKGKDVELRCDPISGHTALYWYRQSLGQGLEFLIYFQGNSAPDKSGLPSDRFSAERTGGSVSTLTIQRTQQEDSAVYLCASSHRVGQSADSPLHFGNGTRLTVT.